Below are 30 T cell receptor beta chains sequenced from a single sample in a study of control samples from healthy donors and cancer patients. This table comes from immunoSEQ multiplex PCR, and its TCRdb copy is limited to in-frame clones, with some not included. The table has about 180,000 clones, over 85% seen once. Source material: blood. Source of these receptors: a man aged 25 to 40 in good health.

Only a few counts were recorded for this clone. The V call is TRBV9, the J call TRBJ1-4; D might be TRBD1 (6 bases). Germline V gene lookup returns CDR1 SGDLS and CDR2 YYNGEE. Trimming pared 4 bases from V and 7 bases from J, leaving 17 bases between. CDR3 length equals 15 residues. The CDR3 is CASSLRGGETEKLFF. The CDR3 bases are TGTGCCAGCAGCCTGAGAGGGGGGGAAACTGAAAAACTGTTTTTT.

This chain links TRBV29-1 with TRBJ2-5; D is uncertain. Germline CDR1 and CDR2: SQVTM and ANQGSEA. Trimming cost V 0 bases and J 5 bases, with 13 bases left between them. This CDR3 region has 14 residues. CDR3 region: CSVEDFVSRETQYF. The CDR3 DNA follows: TGCAGCGTTGAAGATTTTGTCAGTAGGGAGACCCAGTACTTC.

The count of this clone is one. This rearrangement joins TRBV5-4 to TRBJ2-5; TRBD1 aligns across 7 bases. The trim removed 4 bases at V and 2 bases at J, leaving 8 bases unmatched. There are 15 residues in the CDR3. CDR1 is SGHNT, CDR2 YYREEE, per germline (reference sequence). CDR3: CASSPPGQRQETQYF. The CDR3 DNA reads as TGTGCCAGCAGCCCGCCGGGACAGCGTCAAGAGACCCAGTACTTC. The full variable domain, its missing parts supplied by reference TRBV5-4 and TRBJ2-5, is ETGVTQSPTHLIKTRGQQVTLRCSSQSGHNTVSWYQQALGQGPQFIFQYYREEENGRGNFPPRFSGLQFPNYSSELNVNALELDDSALYLCASSPPGQRQETQYFGPGTRLLVL.

The chain uses TRBV5-4 and TRBJ2-7, with 7 bases identical to TRBD1. The germline V gene has CDR1 SGHNT and CDR2 YYREEE (reference sequence). The CDR3 is made up of 17 amino acids. Trimming removed 0 bases from V and 0 bases from J; junction bases left unmatched: 9. Written as DNA, the CDR3 is TGTGCCAGCAGCTTGGCGCTAACAGGGGCCAGCTCCTACGAGCAGTACTTC. This sequence encodes CASSLALTGASSYEQYF.

The table lists this clone with a count of one. The chain recombines TRBV11-2 with TRBJ2-3; a weak D match, TRBD2 (6 bases). Germline CDR1 reads SGHAT; CDR2 reads FQNNGV. Trimming cost V 6 bases and J 6 bases, with 19 bases left between them. The CDR3 is 15 residues long. The CDR3 region has the DNA TGTGCCAGCAGTCAGAGGCGGGGATCAGGGGATACGCAGTATTTT. Protein: CASSQRRGSGDTQYF.

The rearrangement uses TRBV7-6 and TRBJ1-6, with D perhaps matching TRBD1 (5 bases). The V end was cut by 1 base, the J end by 8 bases, with 9 bases between. The CDR3 is made up of 14 amino acids. CDR1 and CDR2 (germline): SGHVS, FNYEAQ. CDR3 DNA sequence: TGTGCCAGCAGCTTAGGCGGGGGGGATTCACCCCTCCACTTT. It codes for CASSLGGGDSPLHF.

The CDR3 loop is CASTLTSLGNEQYF. CDR3 coding DNA: TGTGCCAGCACACTCACTTCTCTGGGCAACGAGCAGTACTTC. The chain recombines TRBV18 with TRBJ2-7; D is ambiguous. The germline V and J ends were trimmed by 8 bases and 5 bases, with 19 bases remaining between them. Germline V gene sequence: CDR1 KGHSH, CDR2 LQKENI. The length of the CDR3 is 14 residues. Full variable domain (outside the CDR3, taken from reference TRBV18 and TRBJ2-7): NAGVMQNPRHLVRRRGQEARLRCSPMKGHSHVYWYRQLPEEGLKFMVYLQKENIIDESGMPKERFSAEFPKEGPSILRIQQVVRGDSAAYFCASTLTSLGNEQYFGPGTRLTVT.

The J gene is TRBJ2-7, the V gene TRBV4-1; either TRBD1 or TRBD2 may fit D (6 bases each). With 4 bases removed from V and 7 bases from J, the gap between germline ends came to 17 bases. The CDR3 extends over 14 amino acids. Germline V gene sequence: CDR1 MGHRA, CDR2 YSYEKL. The CDR3 coding sequence is TGCGCCAGCAGCCTACGACCGGGGGCCCAAGAGCAGTACTTC. This gives the protein CASSLRPGAQEQYF.

The gene calls are TRBV6-5 and TRBJ2-1, with D hard to call. V lost 8 bases and J 12 bases, leaving 14 bases between the germline ends. Germline V gives CDR1 MNHEY, CDR2 SVGAGI. The CDR3 runs 11 residues. CDR3 nucleotides: TGTGCCAGCCTCGACATGGTTGGGCAGTTCTTC. The encoded protein is CASLDMVGQFF.

The chain recombines TRBV4-3 with TRBJ2-1, with a weak D call TRBD2 (5 bases). In germline, CDR1 is LGHNA, CDR2 YSLEER. The V and J ends lost 0 bases and 6 bases respectively, with 21 bases between them. The length of the CDR3 is 18 residues. The CDR3 nucleotides are TGCGCCAGCAGCCAAGATTGGGTTAGGGCTGGTGCGGGCAATGAGCAGTTCTTC. Protein: CASSQDWVRAGAGNEQFF.

The chain carries TRBV10-3 and TRBJ1-2; the D gene is possibly TRBD1 (5 bases). CDR3 length: 13 residues. The ends were cut back, 7 bases at V and 3 bases at J, with 12 bases in the middle. CDR1 and CDR2 (germline): ENHRY, SYGVKD. Here the CDR3 DNA reads TGTGCCATCACTTCCAGGGTCGACTATGGCTACACCTTC. Translated: CAITSRVDYGYTF.

The CDR3 here is CASSFPGQLYEAFF. The CDR3 DNA sequence: TGTGCCAGCAGTTTCCCGGGACAGCTGTATGAAGCTTTCTTT. This chain uses TRBV27 with TRBJ1-1; 7 bases match TRBD1. CDR3 length: 14 amino acids. Per germline, CDR1 MNHEY and CDR2 SMNVEV (reference sequence). The V gene end was trimmed by 3 bases and the J gene end by 7 bases; junction bases not matched to a gene: 8.

The chain combines TRBV29-1 with TRBJ1-2, with 10 bases lining up with TRBD1. With 6 bases clipped from V and 6 bases from J, the junction kept 10 bases outside the gene matches. CDR1 is SQVTM and CDR2 is ANQGSEA in the germline V gene. The CDR3 is 14 residues long. DNA of the CDR3: TGCAGCGTGGCCCCCGGACAGGGGGGGGATGGCTACACCTTC. Its protein is CSVAPGQGGDGYTF.

V and J are TRBV5-1 and TRBJ2-3; the D gene is possibly TRBD2 (7 bases). Germline loops: CDR1 SGHRS, CDR2 YFSETQ. The CDR3 length is 19 residues. V lost 4 bases to trimming and J lost 1 base, with 25 bases between them. In nucleotides, the CDR3 is TGCGCCAGCAGCCCGCAAACCCGTCTCGCGGGGGCCCGCACAGATACGCAGTATTTT. Translated: CASSPQTRLAGARTDTQYF. The whole variable domain, remainder taken from reference TRBV5-1 and TRBJ2-3, is KAGVTQTPRYLIKTRGQQVTLSCSPISGHRSVSWYQQTPGQGLQFLFEYFSETQRNKGNFPGRFSGRQFSNSRSEMNVSTLELGDSALYLCASSPQTRLAGARTDTQYFGPGTRLTVL.

In regard to this clone: Other nucleotide sequences in the sample specify the same CDR3. The V call is TRBV5-1, the J call TRBJ2-5, with 7 bases fitting TRBD2. There are 15 residues in the CDR3. The ends lost 0 bases at V and 5 bases at J; junction bases unmatched: 7. Germline V gene lookup returns CDR1 SGHRS and CDR2 YFSETQ. As DNA, the CDR3 is TGCGCCAGCAGCTTGGGTCGGGGGGAGGCGGAGACCCAGTACTTC. It codes for CASSLGRGEAETQYF.

The chain employs TRBV5-1 and TRBJ2-1; perhaps TRBD1 as D (5 bases). Deletions cut 1 base from V and 14 bases from J, with 16 bases between. CDR3 length: 13 residues. The germline gives CDR1 SGHRS, CDR2 YFSETQ. This CDR3 reads CASSLTSGYAEFF. The CDR3 nucleotides read TGCGCCAGCAGCTTGACCTCAGGGTACGCGGAGTTCTTC. The whole variable domain, filled in from reference TRBV5-1 and TRBJ2-1, reads KAGVTQTPRYLIKTRGQQVTLSCSPISGHRSVSWYQQTPGQGLQFLFEYFSETQRNKGNFPGRFSGRQFSNSRSEMNVSTLELGDSALYLCASSLTSGYAEFFGPGTRLTVL.

V gene TRBV29-1 combines with J gene TRBJ1-1; tentative D call: TRBD1 (5 bases). The V gene lost 4 bases and the J gene lost 6 bases, with 12 bases spanning the gap. This CDR3 has 12 amino acids. Germline V lookup: CDR1 SQVTM, CDR2 ANQGSEA. CDR3 region: CSVVEGRSEAFF. Written as DNA, the CDR3 is TGCAGCGTTGTTGAGGGACGGTCTGAAGCTTTCTTT.

This clone came up once. The rearrangement uses TRBV24-1 and TRBJ1-2; tentatively, D is TRBD1 (5 bases). The CDR3 has 15 residues. In germline, CDR1 is KGHDR, CDR2 SFDVKD. V was cut by 9 bases and J by 0 bases, with 16 bases left in between. The CDR3 region is CATSPDGTTNYGYTF. The DNA for the CDR3 is TGTGCCACCTCCCCCGACGGGACCACTAACTATGGCTACACCTTC.

The chain links TRBV27 to TRBJ2-1; no clear D gene. CDR3 length equals 15 residues. CDR1 and CDR2 from the germline V gene are MNHEY and SMNVEV (reference sequence). Trimming left V 3 bases short and J 1 base short, with 10 bases between. Here the CDR3 DNA reads TGTGCCAGCAGTTTTCAGACGCGGTCCTACAATGAGCAGTTCTTC. Translating it yields CASSFQTRSYNEQFF.

This clone has only a few counts. The chain joins TRBV2 to TRBJ1-1, with TRBD1 as a possible D gene (6 bases). The CDR3 length is 15 residues. The V gene lost 6 bases and the J gene lost 7 bases, with 21 bases spanning the gap. Germline V gene sequence: CDR1 SNHLY, CDR2 FYNNEI. In nucleotides, the CDR3 is TGTGCCAGCAGCCCCCCTGGAGCAGGGGTGAATGAAGCTTTCTTT. Its protein product is CASSPPGAGVNEAFF.

J is TRBJ2-1 and V is TRBV6-2 or TRBV6-3, with TRBD2 matching over 7 bases. V lost 1 base, J lost 6 bases, and 6 bases stayed unmatched. Germline V CDR1 and CDR2: MNHEY, SVGEGT. This CDR3 spans 15 amino acids. The DNA of the CDR3 is TGTGCCAGCAGTTACTGGGGGGGAGGCATCAATGAGCAGTTCTTC. The encoded protein is CASSYWGGGINEQFF.

The chain recombines TRBV6-5 with TRBJ1-2; TRBD1 agrees at 7 bases. The CDR3 is 13 amino acids. Germline lookup yields CDR1 MNHEY and CDR2 SVGAGI. V shed 6 bases, J shed 5 bases, and the junction held 6 bases outside the gene matches. For the CDR3, the DNA is TGTGCCAGCAGCGCGACAGGGTTTTATGGCTACACCTTC. It specifies CASSATGFYGYTF.

J is TRBJ1-3 and V is TRBV6-5; D gene uncertain. The germline V gene encodes CDR1 MNHEY and CDR2 SVGAGI. V lost 5 bases and J lost 4, with 9 bases in between. The CDR3 has 13 residues. CDR3 coding DNA: TGTGCCAGCAGTCAGACTGCGGGAAACACCATATATTTT. Amino acid sequence: CASSQTAGNTIYF.

This sequence joins TRBV21-1 and TRBJ2-2; the D segment call TRBD1 is taken from the table without a DNA check. TRBV21-1 represents a pseudogene. The CDR3 totals 15 residues. CDR3: CARAGQGTRTGELFF. In nucleotides, the CDR3 is TGTGCCAGGGCCGGACAGGGCACCCGGACCGGGGAGCTGTTTTTT.

V and J are TRBV7-9 and TRBJ1-2; no clear D. Trimming took 2 bases from V and 6 from J, leaving 7 bases between them. The CDR3 has 12 amino acids. CDR1 SEHNR and CDR2 FQNEAQ come from the germline V gene (reference sequence). DNA for the CDR3: TGTGCCAGCAGCTTAACGGAACATGGCTACACCTTC. Its protein product is CASSLTEHGYTF.

J is TRBJ1-4 and V is TRBV11-2; D is uncertain. Trimming pared 0 bases from V and 2 bases from J, leaving 13 bases between. The germline V gene has CDR1 SGHAT and CDR2 FQNNGV. The CDR3 runs to 17 residues. The CDR3: CASSLDLPGYTNEKLFF. The DNA of the CDR3 is TGTGCCAGCAGCTTAGATCTTCCCGGGTATACTAATGAAAAACTGTTTTTT.

CDR3 bases: TGCGCCAGCAGCTGGGTAGCGGGAGTTTCAGATACGCAGTATTTT. Amino acids: CASSWVAGVSDTQYF. The gene calls are TRBV5-1 and TRBJ2-3; 9 bases are shared with TRBD2. V was pared by 3 bases and J by 4 bases, with 6 bases of the junction left unmatched. CDR1 and CDR2 from the germline V gene are SGHRS and YFSETQ. This CDR3 contains 15 residues.

V gene TRBV7-9 combines with J gene TRBJ1-2; 12 positions match TRBD1. The CDR3 extends over 14 amino acids. The germline CDR1 and CDR2 sequences are SEHNR and FQNEAQ (reference sequence). The trim removed 5 bases at V and 7 bases at J, leaving 5 bases unmatched. CDR3 residues: CASSHEGQGAGYTF. DNA for the CDR3: TGTGCCAGCAGCCACGAGGGACAGGGGGCTGGCTACACCTTC.

This clone was seen only once. V and J are TRBV25-1 and TRBJ2-7, with 7 nucleotides matching TRBD2. The V segment lost 4 bases and the J segment 5 bases; nucleotides outside the gene matches: 11. Germline values: CDR1 MGHDK, CDR2 SYGVNS. CDR3 length: 15 amino acids. CDR3 residues: CASSAYGTGRDEQYF. CDR3 DNA sequence: TGTGCCAGCAGTGCCTATGGGACGGGGAGGGACGAGCAGTACTTC.

This clone is a singleton in its sample. The CDR3 region has the DNA TGCGCCACCGGGAGGGCTAGCTCATACAATGAGCAGTTCTTC. Protein product: CATGRASSYNEQFF. The chain has TRBV10-2 and TRBJ2-1; TRBD2 agrees at 8 bases. Per the germline V gene, CDR1 is WSHSY and CDR2 is SAAADI. Trimming took 10 bases from V and 4 from J; bases not matched to a gene: 9. CDR3 length equals 14 residues.